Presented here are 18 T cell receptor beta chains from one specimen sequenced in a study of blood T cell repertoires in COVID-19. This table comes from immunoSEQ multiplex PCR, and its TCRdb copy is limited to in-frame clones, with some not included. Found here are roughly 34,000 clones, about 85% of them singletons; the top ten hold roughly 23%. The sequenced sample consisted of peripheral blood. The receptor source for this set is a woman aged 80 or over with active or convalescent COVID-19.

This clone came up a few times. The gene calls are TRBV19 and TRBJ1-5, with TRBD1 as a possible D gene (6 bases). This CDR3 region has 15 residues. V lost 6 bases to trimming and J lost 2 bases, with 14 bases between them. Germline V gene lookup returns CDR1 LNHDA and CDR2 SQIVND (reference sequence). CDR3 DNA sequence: TGTGCCAGTAGAGGGAGGGGGACTGGCAATCAGCCCCAGCATTTT. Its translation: CASRGRGTGNQPQHF.

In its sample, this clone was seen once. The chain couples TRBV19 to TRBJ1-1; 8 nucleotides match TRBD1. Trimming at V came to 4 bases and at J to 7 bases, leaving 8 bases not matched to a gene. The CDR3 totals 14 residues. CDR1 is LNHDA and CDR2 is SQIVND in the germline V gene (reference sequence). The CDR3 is CASSTYRGEGEAFF. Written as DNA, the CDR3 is TGTGCCAGTAGTACTTACAGGGGGGAAGGTGAAGCTTTCTTT.

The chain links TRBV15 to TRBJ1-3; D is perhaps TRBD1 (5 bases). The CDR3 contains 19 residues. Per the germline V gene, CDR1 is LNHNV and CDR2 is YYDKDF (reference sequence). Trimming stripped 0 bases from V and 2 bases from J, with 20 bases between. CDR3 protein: CATSRDFLRYRSTGNTIYF. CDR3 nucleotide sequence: TGTGCCACCAGCAGAGATTTTCTGAGGTACAGGAGTACTGGAAACACCATATATTTT.

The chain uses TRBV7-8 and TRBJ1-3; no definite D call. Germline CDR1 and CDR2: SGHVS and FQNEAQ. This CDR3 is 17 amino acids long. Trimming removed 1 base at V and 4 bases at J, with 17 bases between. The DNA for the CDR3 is TGTGCCAGCAGCTTAGTTTTGGCGGGGATGGGCGGAAACACCATATATTTT. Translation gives CASSLVLAGMGGNTIYF.

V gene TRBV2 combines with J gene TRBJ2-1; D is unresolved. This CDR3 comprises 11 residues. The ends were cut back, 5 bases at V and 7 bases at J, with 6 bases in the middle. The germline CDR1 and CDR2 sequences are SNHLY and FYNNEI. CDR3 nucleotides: TGTGCCAGCAGTCCGGTGAATGAGCAGTTCTTC. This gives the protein CASSPVNEQFF.

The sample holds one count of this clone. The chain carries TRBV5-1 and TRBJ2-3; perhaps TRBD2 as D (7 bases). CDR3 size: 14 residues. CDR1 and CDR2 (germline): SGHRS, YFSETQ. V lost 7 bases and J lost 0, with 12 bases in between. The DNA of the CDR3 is TGCGCCAGCTCAAGGGGGGGCAGCACAGATACGCAGTATTTT. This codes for CASSRGGSTDTQYF.

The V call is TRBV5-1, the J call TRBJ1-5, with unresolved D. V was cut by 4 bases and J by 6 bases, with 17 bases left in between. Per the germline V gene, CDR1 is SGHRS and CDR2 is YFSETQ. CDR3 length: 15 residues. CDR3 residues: CASSPDPSNGQPQHF. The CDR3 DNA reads TGCGCCAGCAGCCCCGATCCTAGCAACGGTCAGCCCCAGCATTTT.

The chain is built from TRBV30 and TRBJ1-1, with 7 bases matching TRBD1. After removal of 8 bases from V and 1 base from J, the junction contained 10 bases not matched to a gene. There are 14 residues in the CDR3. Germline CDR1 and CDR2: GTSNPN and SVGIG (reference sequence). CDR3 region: CAGHPDRANTEAFF. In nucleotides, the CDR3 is TGTGCCGGACACCCAGACAGGGCGAACACTGAAGCTTTCTTT.

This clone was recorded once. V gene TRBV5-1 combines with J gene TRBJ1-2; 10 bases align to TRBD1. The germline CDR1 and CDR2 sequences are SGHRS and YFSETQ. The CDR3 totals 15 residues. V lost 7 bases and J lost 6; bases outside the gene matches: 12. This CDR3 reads CASAGDRGLLDGYTF. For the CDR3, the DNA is TGCGCCAGCGCCGGAGACAGGGGGCTTTTGGATGGCTACACCTTC. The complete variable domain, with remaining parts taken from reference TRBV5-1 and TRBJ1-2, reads KAGVTQTPRYLIKTRGQQVTLSCSPISGHRSVSWYQQTPGQGLQFLFEYFSETQRNKGNFPGRFSGRQFSNSRSEMNVSTLELGDSALYLCASAGDRGLLDGYTFGSGTRLTVV.

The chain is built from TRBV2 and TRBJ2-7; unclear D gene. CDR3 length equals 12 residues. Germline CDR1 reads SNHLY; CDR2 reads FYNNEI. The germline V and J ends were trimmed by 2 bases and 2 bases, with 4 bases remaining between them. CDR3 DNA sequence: TGTGCCAGCAGTGAACAAACCTACGAGCAGTACTTC. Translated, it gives CASSEQTYEQYF.

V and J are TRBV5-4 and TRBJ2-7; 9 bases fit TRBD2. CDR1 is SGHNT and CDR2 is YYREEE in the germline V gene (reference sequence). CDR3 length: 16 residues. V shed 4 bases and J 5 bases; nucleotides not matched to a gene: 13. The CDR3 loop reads CASSPRGGVSNNEQYF. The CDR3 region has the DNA TGTGCCAGCAGCCCGCGGGGGGGGGTTTCTAACAACGAGCAGTACTTC.

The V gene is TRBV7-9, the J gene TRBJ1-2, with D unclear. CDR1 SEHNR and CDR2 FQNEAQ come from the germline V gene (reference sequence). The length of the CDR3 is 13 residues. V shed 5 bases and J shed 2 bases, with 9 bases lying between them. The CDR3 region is CASSHTVNYGYTF. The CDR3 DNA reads TGTGCCAGCAGCCATACAGTAAACTATGGCTACACCTTC.

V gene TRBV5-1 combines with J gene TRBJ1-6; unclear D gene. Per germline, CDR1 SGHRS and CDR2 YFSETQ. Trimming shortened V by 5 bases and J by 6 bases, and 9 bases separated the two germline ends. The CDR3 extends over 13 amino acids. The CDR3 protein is CASRDFGNSPLHF. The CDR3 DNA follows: TGCGCCAGCAGGGACTTCGGTAATTCACCCCTCCACTTT.

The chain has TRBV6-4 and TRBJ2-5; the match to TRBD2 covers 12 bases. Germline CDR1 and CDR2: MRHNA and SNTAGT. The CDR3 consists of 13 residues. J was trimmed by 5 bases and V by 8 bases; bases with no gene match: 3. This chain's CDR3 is CASSGLAGETQYF. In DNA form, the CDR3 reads TGTGCCAGCTCCGGACTAGCGGGGGAGACCCAGTACTTC.

The CDR3 region has the DNA TGCAGTGCTAGGGGGCCGGCCGAAGCTTTCTTT. It encodes CSARGPAEAFF. The J gene is TRBJ1-1, the V gene TRBV20-1, with a weak D call TRBD1 (5 bases). CDR1 and CDR2 (germline): DFQATT, SNEGSKA (reference sequence). V shed 3 bases and J shed 8 bases, with 10 bases lying between them. CDR3 length: 11 amino acids.

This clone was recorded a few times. CDR3 loop: CASSLVGRDLQETQYF. In DNA, the CDR3 is TGTGCCAGCAGCTTAGTGGGCCGGGACTTACAAGAGACCCAGTACTTC. V gene TRBV7-9 combines with J gene TRBJ2-5; a possible D gene is TRBD2 (6 bases). The CDR3 is 16 amino acids. From germline, CDR1 is SEHNR and CDR2 FQNEAQ (reference sequence). Trimming took 1 base from V and 2 from J, leaving 14 bases between them. The full variable domain, in which reference TRBV7-9 and TRBJ2-5 provide the parts outside the CDR3, is DTGVSQNPRHKITKRGQNVTFRCDPISEHNRLYWYRQTLGQGPEFLTYFQNEAQLEKSRLLSDRFSAERPKGSFSTLEIQRTEQGDSAMYLCASSLVGRDLQETQYFGPGTRLLVL.

The CDR3 is CSGTSENEQFF. CDR3 nucleotides: TGCAGTGGCACTAGCGAAAACGAGCAGTTCTTC. This chain uses TRBV20-1 with TRBJ2-1; 7 bases align to TRBD2. The CDR3 is made up of 11 amino acids. The V gene's germline CDR1 is DFQATT and CDR2 SNEGSKA (reference sequence). Trimming removed 7 bases from V and 10 bases from J; junction bases left unmatched: 7.

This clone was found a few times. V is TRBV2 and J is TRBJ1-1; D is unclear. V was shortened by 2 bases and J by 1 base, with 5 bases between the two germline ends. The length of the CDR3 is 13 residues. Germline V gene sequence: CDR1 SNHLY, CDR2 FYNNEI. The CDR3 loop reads CASSESQNTEAFF. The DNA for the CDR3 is TGTGCCAGCAGTGAATCACAGAACACTGAAGCTTTCTTT.